A single sample is the source of the 21 T cell receptor beta chains below, sequenced in a study of identical twins. Each CDR3 protein is one row after TCRdb ran MiXCR on the 5' RACE reads. The table records around 690,000 distinct CDR3 sequences, 21% of them present only once. This sample was also put to use in a study of T cells expressing NK-cell markers.

The specimen sequenced was PBMCs. The receptors originated from a woman aged 18-30 years in good health.

In its sample, this clonotype was seen a few times. The chain is built from TRBV12-3 or TRBV12-4 and TRBJ2-7; 7 bases agree with TRBD2. There are 15 residues in the CDR3. Trimming took 5 bases from V and 2 from J; bases not matched to a gene: 9. As DNA, the CDR3 is TGTGCCAGCAGTGTTTCTATGGGGAGGGCCTACGAGCAGTACTTC. This gives the protein CASSVSMGRAYEQYF.

This clonotype was recorded a few times. The chain recombines TRBV12-3 or TRBV12-4 with TRBJ2-3, with D maybe TRBD2 (6 bases). CDR3 length: 17 residues. V lost 6 bases to trimming and J lost 6 bases, with 25 bases between them. CDR3 sequence: CASRIRAEGRRSDTQYF. The CDR3 region has the DNA TGTGCCAGCAGGATAAGGGCGGAGGGGAGGCGGTCTGATACGCAGTATTTT.

V usage is TRBV15 and J usage is TRBJ2-1, with D uncertain. CDR1 is LNHNV, CDR2 YYDKDF, per germline (reference sequence). CDR3 length: 16 amino acids. V was trimmed by 0 bases and J by 5 bases, leaving 14 bases between them. The chain's CDR3 is CATSRDRPARDNEQFF. As DNA, the CDR3 is TGTGCCACCAGCAGAGATAGGCCAGCGCGAGACAATGAGCAGTTCTTC.

In its sample, this clonotype was seen a few times. The chain employs TRBV7-9 and TRBJ2-2; D not resolved. V was clipped by 3 bases and J by 6 bases, with 11 bases between them. Germline CDR1 is SEHNR and CDR2 is FQNEAQ (reference sequence). The CDR3 sequence is 14 residues long. CDR3 in amino acids: CASSFSALAGELFF. The CDR3 bases are TGTGCCAGCAGCTTTTCCGCCTTAGCCGGGGAGCTGTTTTTT.

This rearrangement joins TRBV30 to TRBJ2-2; D possibly matches TRBD1 or TRBD2 (5 bases each). V gave up 2 bases and J gave up 5 bases, with 9 bases separating them. CDR1 and CDR2 (germline): GTSNPN, SVGIG (reference sequence). There are 13 residues in the CDR3. The CDR3 region has the DNA TGTGCCTGGAGTCGAGGGGCGACCGGGGAGCTGTTTTTT. Its translation is CAWSRGATGELFF.

This clonotype has more than one count but fewer than ten. The chain joins TRBV5-1 to TRBJ2-1, with D possibly being TRBD1 (5 bases). CDR1 is SGHRS and CDR2 is YFSETQ in the germline V gene. Trimming cost V 6 bases and J 5 bases, with 18 bases left between them. This CDR3 has 15 residues. The CDR3 here is CASNLNGHNDNEQFF. The CDR3 bases are TGCGCCAGCAACCTTAACGGACACAACGACAATGAGCAGTTCTTC.

This clonotype was picked up a small number of times. The V and J genes are TRBV7-6 and TRBJ2-7; no clear D. Germline loops: CDR1 SGHVS, CDR2 FNYEAQ. The ends were cut back, 1 base at V and 6 bases at J, with 10 bases in the middle. The CDR3 consists of 13 residues. In DNA, the CDR3 is TGTGCCAGCAGCTTAGAAGTGAGGAGCGAGCAGTACTTC. Its translation: CASSLEVRSEQYF.

The chain links TRBV6-1 to TRBJ2-5; unclear D gene. The germline V gene encodes CDR1 MNHNS and CDR2 SASEGT. CDR3 length equals 14 residues. V dropped 6 bases and J dropped 8 bases, with 19 bases sitting between them. In nucleotides, the CDR3 is TGTGCCAGCAGGATGGACCCCCCCAGTAGAACCCAGTACTTC. Protein sequence: CASRMDPPSRTQYF.

The chain recombines TRBV28 with TRBJ1-1; D not resolved. CDR1 is MDHEN, CDR2 SYDVKM, per germline. V was cut by 4 bases and J by 9 bases, with 12 bases left in between. The CDR3 extends over 12 amino acids. The CDR3 DNA reads TGTGCCAGCAGTTCAGAAAGGGTGAAAGCTTTCTTT. It translates to CASSSERVKAFF.

Ten or more counts support this clonotype. The junction departs from germline at one end; a sequencing error may be responsible. The chain has TRBV5-1 and TRBJ1-1; 7 positions agree with TRBD1. The CDR3 is 14 residues long. Germline-derived CDR1 and CDR2 are SGHRS and YFSETQ. This CDR3 reads CASSLGGGNTEAFF. The CDR3, as DNA: TGTGCCAGCAGTTTAGGGGGCGGGAACACTGAAGCTTTCTTT.

The genes are TRBV7-3 and TRBJ2-3; 8 positions agree with TRBD1. This CDR3 has 16 amino acids. The germline V gene encodes CDR1 SGHTA and CDR2 FQGTGA. V lost 4 bases, J lost 5 bases, and 11 bases stayed unmatched. The CDR3 is CASSSLWQGARDTQYF. CDR3 nucleotide sequence: TGTGCCAGCAGCTCCCTATGGCAGGGGGCGAGAGATACGCAGTATTTT.

This clonotype was detected many times. V gene TRBV24-1 combines with J gene TRBJ2-2; no definite D call. The CDR3 extends over 18 amino acids. Germline CDR1 is KGHDR and CDR2 is SFDVKD. Between the trimmed V and J ends, which lost 0 bases and 0 bases, there was a span of 13 bases. The DNA of the CDR3 is TGTGCCACCAGTGATTTGTCCGGCCCGTCCGCGAACACCGGGGAGCTGTTTTTT. It is translated as CATSDLSGPSANTGELFF.

This clonotype was detected only once. The genes are TRBV11-1 and TRBJ2-4; TRBD2 matches 7 bases. J lost 0 bases, V lost 2 bases, and 13 bases had no gene match. The CDR3 is 19 amino acids. Germline V gene lookup returns CDR1 SGHAT and CDR2 FQDESV (reference sequence). The CDR3 spells CASSLRDFGGSLAKNIQYF. Written as DNA, the CDR3 is TGTGCCAGCAGCTTACGAGACTTCGGGGGGTCTTTAGCCAAAAACATTCAGTACTTC.

This clonotype was counted at least ten times. CDR3 sequence (DNA): TGCAGTGCTACCAATAACTATGGCTACACCTTC. Protein: CSATNNYGYTF. The J gene is TRBJ1-2, the V gene TRBV20-1; no clear D. V lost 4 bases, J lost 1 base, and 4 bases lay in between. Per the germline V gene, CDR1 is DFQATT and CDR2 is SNEGSKA (reference sequence). The CDR3 consists of 11 residues.

This chain links TRBV9 with TRBJ1-6; D ambiguous. The V end lost 4 bases, the J end lost 8 bases, and 10 bases lay between the germline ends. The CDR3 spans 13 residues. In germline, CDR1 is SGDLS, CDR2 YYNGEE. The CDR3 coding sequence is TGTGCCAGCAGCCTCAACGGGGATTCACCCCTCCACTTT. Protein: CASSLNGDSPLHF.

In its sample, this clonotype was seen a few times. V usage is TRBV5-1 and J usage is TRBJ2-1, with 10 bases aligning to TRBD1. The CDR3 is made up of 14 amino acids. Germline trimming cut 3 bases from V and 7 bases from J; bases unmatched to any gene: 4. Germline assignment: CDR1 SGHRS and CDR2 YFSETQ. CDR3 nucleotides: TGCGCCAGCAGCTCCGGGACAGGGGTTAATGAGCAGTTCTTC. Amino acid sequence: CASSSGTGVNEQFF.

This clonotype was seen many times. The CDR3 coding sequence is TGCAGCGTTAAGAGGAACACTGAAGCTTTCTTT. Protein sequence: CSVKRNTEAFF. The chain recombines TRBV29-1 with TRBJ1-1; D call uncertain. CDR1 is SQVTM, CDR2 ANQGSEA, per germline. CDR3 length: 11 amino acids. Trimming took 5 bases from V and 1 from J, leaving 5 bases between them.

The rearrangement uses TRBV7-9 and TRBJ2-7; D unclear. Trimming removed 5 bases at V and 7 bases at J, with 9 bases between. CDR1 SEHNR and CDR2 FQNEAQ come from the germline V gene (reference sequence). The CDR3 contains 11 residues. The CDR3 loop reads CASSLNWEQYF. The DNA of the CDR3 is TGTGCCAGCAGCCTTAATTGGGAGCAGTACTTC. Full variable domain (missing parts from reference TRBV7-9 and TRBJ2-7): DTGVSQNPRHKITKRGQNVTFRCDPISEHNRLYWYRQTLGQGPEFLTYFQNEAQLEKSRLLSDRFSAERPKGSFSTLEIQRTEQGDSAMYLCASSLNWEQYFGPGTRLTVT.

In its sample, this clonotype was seen a few times. The rearrangement links TRBV3-1 to TRBJ1-2; tentatively, D is TRBD1 (6 bases). The V end lost 5 bases, the J end lost 7 bases, and 14 bases lay between the germline ends. This CDR3 contains 13 residues. Germline CDR1 is LGHDT and CDR2 is YNNKEL (reference sequence). The CDR3 loop is CASSDGQILGYTF. The CDR3 DNA sequence: TGTGCCAGCAGCGATGGACAGATCCTTGGCTACACCTTC.

In its sample, this clonotype was seen a few times. The chain recombines TRBV6-5 with TRBJ2-3, with D possibly being TRBD1 (6 bases). The ends were cut back, 4 bases at V and 0 bases at J, with 11 bases in the middle. Germline values: CDR1 MNHEY, CDR2 SVGAGI. The CDR3 extends over 15 amino acids. CDR3 residues: CASSWGPDSTDTQYF. CDR3 bases: TGTGCCAGCAGTTGGGGGCCGGACAGCACAGATACGCAGTATTTT.

The rearrangement links TRBV6-1 to TRBJ2-1, with 11 bases aligning to TRBD2. The CDR3 contains 15 residues. J lost 10 bases, V lost 10 bases, and 15 bases had no gene match. CDR1 is MNHNS and CDR2 is SASEGT in the germline V gene. The CDR3 sequence: CATREMGLAAWEQFF. The CDR3 DNA reads TGTGCCACCCGCGAAATGGGACTAGCGGCCTGGGAGCAGTTCTTC.